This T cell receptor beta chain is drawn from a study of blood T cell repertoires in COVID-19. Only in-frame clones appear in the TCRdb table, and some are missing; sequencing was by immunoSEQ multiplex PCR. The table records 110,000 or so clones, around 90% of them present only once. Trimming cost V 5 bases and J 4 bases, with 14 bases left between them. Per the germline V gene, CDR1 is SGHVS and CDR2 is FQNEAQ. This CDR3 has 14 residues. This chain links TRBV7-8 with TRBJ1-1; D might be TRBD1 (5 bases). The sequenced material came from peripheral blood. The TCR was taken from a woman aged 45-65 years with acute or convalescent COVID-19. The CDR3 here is CASSPQVRPTEAFF. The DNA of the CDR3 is TGTGCCAGCAGCCCACAGGTTAGGCCCACTGAAGCTTTCTTT.